The rows below give T cell receptor beta chains drawn from one sample of a study of shared clonotypes between healthy human individuals. TCRdb keeps only in-frame clones here, not all; method: immunoSEQ multiplex PCR. The sample lists about 2.3 million clones, approximately 95% seen once, with 0.39% in the top ten. The sample was naive CD4+ T cells from PBMCs. The source is a man aged 18 to 29 in good health. Some clones in this sample may be carry-over from other donors' samples. Each CDR3 is given with its conserved first and last residue. The D gene is left open where the match is weak. Size tells how often a clone was seen (once, few, many) or the class of an expanded clone, and some rows leave it out.

.	.	TRBJ2-1	TRBV10-3	CAISETRREPYNEQFF	TGTGCCATCAGTGAGACTCGGCGGGAACCTTACAATGAGCAGTTCTTC
.	.	TRBJ1-2	TRBV2	CASRWETNYGYTF	TGTGCCAGCAGATGGGAAACTAACTATGGCTACACCTTC
.	.	TRBJ1-4	TRBV5-1	CASSRAGAMANEKLFF	TGCGCCAGCAGCCGGGCGGGGGCTATGGCTAATGAAAAACTGTTTTTT
.	.	TRBJ1-5	TRBV9	CASSVDDRRRPQHF	TGTGCCAGCAGCGTAGACGATCGCAGGCGGCCCCAGCATTTT
.	TRBD1	TRBJ2-7	TRBV2	CASSVGTGGTSEQYF	TGTGCCAGCAGCGTCGGGACAGGGGGTACCTCCGAGCAGTACTTC
.	.	TRBJ2-7	TRBV7-8	CASSLSLTRSSYEQYF	TGTGCCAGCAGCTTATCGCTGACCAGGAGCTCCTACGAGCAGTACTTC
.	.	TRBJ1-1	TRBV28	CASSKGRGMNTEAFF	TGTGCCAGCAGTAAGGGACGGGGAATGAACACTGAAGCTTTCTTT
.	TRBD2	TRBJ2-1	TRBV28	CASNPAGAGGSNEQFF	TGTGCCAGCAACCCCGCCGGAGCGGGAGGAAGCAATGAGCAGTTCTTC
few	.	TRBJ1-5	TRBV15	CATSRSLWGGNQPQHF	TGTGCCACCAGCAGATCCCTCTGGGGAGGAAATCAGCCCCAGCATTTT
.	.	TRBJ1-1	TRBV29-1	CSVAEGSANTEAFF	TGCAGCGTCGCGGAGGGGTCAGCTAACACTGAAGCTTTCTTT
.	TRBD2	TRBJ2-3	TRBV28	CASRRTSGKGRDTQYF	TGTGCCAGCAGACGGACTAGCGGGAAGGGGCGCGATACGCAGTATTTT
.	.	TRBJ1-2	TRBV28	CASSLSGTLGYDGYTF	TGTGCCAGCAGTTTATCAGGAACCCTAGGCTACGATGGCTACACCTTC
.	TRBD1	TRBJ2-1	TRBV7-9	CASSPRDRRDEQFF	TGTGCCAGCAGCCCCAGGGACAGGAGGGATGAGCAGTTCTTC
once	.	TRBJ1-2	TRBV5-1	CASSTTGSNYGYTF	TGCGCCAGCAGCACGACAGGATCTAACTATGGCTACACCTTC
.	.	TRBJ1-3	TRBV9	CASSVASAGNTIYF	TGTGCCAGCAGCGTAGCTTCCGCTGGAAACACCATATATTTT
.	.	TRBJ2-1	TRBV7-7	CASSLDRYNEQFF	TGTGCCAGCAGTCTCGATCGATACAATGAGCAGTTCTTC
.	.	TRBJ2-7	TRBV28	CASTRRMRGDYEQYF	TGTGCCAGCACCCGACGGATGAGGGGAGACTACGAGCAGTACTTC
.	.	TRBJ2-3	TRBV5-4	CASSLEGSDTDTQYF	TGTGCCAGCAGCTTGGAGGGGTCAGACACAGATACGCAGTATTTT
.	.	TRBJ2-7	TRBV5-1	CASSLASAGAYEQYF	TGCGCCAGCAGCTTGGCCAGTGCAGGAGCCTACGAGCAGTACTTC
.	.	TRBJ2-1	TRBV28	CASGTGTRGHEQFF	TGTGCCAGCGGCACCGGGACCCGAGGCCATGAGCAGTTCTTC
.	.	TRBJ1-3	TRBV5-5	CASSLINFSGNTIYF	TGTGCCAGCAGCTTGATCAACTTCTCTGGAAACACCATATATTTT
.	.	TRBJ1-1	TRBV6-6	CASSPPGTEAFF	TGTGCCAGCAGCCCTCCTGGAACTGAAGCTTTCTTT
.	.	TRBJ2-7	TRBV5-6	CASSLRGTPPYEQYF	TGTGCCAGCAGCTTGCGTGGGACACCACCCTACGAGCAGTACTTC
.	TRBD2	TRBJ2-6	TRBV5-1	CASTASGSGANVLTF	TGCGCCAGCACGGCTAGCGGCTCTGGGGCCAACGTCCTGACTTTC
.	TRBD1	TRBJ2-7	TRBV28	CASGQGTYEQYF	TGTGCCAGCGGACAGGGAACCTACGAGCAGTACTTC
.	.	TRBJ2-3	TRBV5-4	CASRPQGEASTDTQYF	TGTGCCAGCAGACCACAGGGTGAAGCAAGCACAGATACGCAGTATTTT
.	TRBD1	TRBJ2-3	TRBV9	CASSVTGVSTDTQYF	TGTGCCAGCAGCGTCACAGGGGTGAGCACAGATACGCAGTATTTT
.	TRBD1	TRBJ2-7	TRBV5-8	CASSLVVTGGAWALSYEQYF	TGTGCCAGCAGCTTGGTTGTGACAGGGGGCGCATGGGCCCTTTCCTACGAGCAGTACTTC
.	.	TRBJ1-5	TRBV28	CASSLVGPQHF	TGTGCCAGCAGTTTGGTGGGACCCCAGCATTTT
.	TRBD2	TRBJ2-7	TRBV28	CASRSGTSGYYEQYF	TGTGCCAGCAGATCCGGGACTAGCGGCTACTACGAGCAGTACTTC
once	.	TRBJ2-4	TRBV7-2	CASSGPSGGNIQYF	TGTGCCAGCAGCGGGCCTTCGGGCGGAAACATTCAGTACTTC
.	.	TRBJ2-6	TRBV7-9	CASSPVGNSGANVLTF	TGTGCCAGCAGCCCGGTGGGGAACTCTGGGGCCAACGTCCTGACTTTC
few	TRBD1	TRBJ2-7	TRBV6-1	CASREDRGHYEQYF	TGTGCCAGCAGGGAGGACAGGGGGCACTACGAGCAGTACTTC
.	.	TRBJ2-3	TRBV13	CASSLAVGGTDTQYF	TGTGCCAGCAGCTTAGCCGTCGGAGGGACAGATACGCAGTATTTT
once	.	TRBJ2-3	TRBV6-1	CASGPGADTQYF	TGTGCCAGCGGGCCGGGGGCAGATACGCAGTATTTT
.	.	TRBJ2-1	TRBV11-3	CASSLVGLAPYNEQFF	TGTGCCAGCAGCTTAGTAGGACTTGCGCCCTACAATGAGCAGTTCTTC
.	TRBD1	TRBJ2-4	TRBV7-6	CASSLEDRGSGRNIQYF	TGTGCCAGCAGCTTAGAGGACAGGGGGTCGGGTAGGAACATTCAGTACTTC
.	.	TRBJ1-3	TRBV28	CASRVLSSGNTIYF	TGTGCCAGCAGGGTCTTAAGCTCTGGAAACACCATATATTTT
.	TRBD1	TRBJ2-7	TRBV10-3	CAISEEWGNVQGNYEQYF	TGTGCCATCAGTGAAGAGTGGGGGAATGTACAGGGGAACTACGAGCAGTACTTC